The 12 T cell receptor beta chains presented below share a single source sample, sequenced in a study of blood T cell repertoires in COVID-19. The method was immunoSEQ multiplex PCR; TCRdb's version includes in-frame clones alone and lacks a portion of them. The sample includes over 250,000 clones, around 80% of them seen just once. What was sequenced was PBMCs or T cells enriched from blood (not recorded which). These receptors were obtained from a man aged 30 to 39 with acute COVID-19.

This clone showed up just once. The chain has TRBV4-2 and TRBJ2-1, with 10 bases aligning to TRBD2. With V trimmed by 0 bases and J by 6 bases, 8 bases remained unmatched. The CDR3 is 17 residues long. Germline V gene sequence: CDR1 LGHNA, CDR2 YNFKEQ. CDR3 bases: TGTGCCAGCAGCCAAGACTCCGGGACTAGCGATGTCAATGAGCAGTTCTTC. It yields the protein CASSQDSGTSDVNEQFF.

The chain couples TRBV4-2 to TRBJ2-3, with D possibly being TRBD2 (6 bases). This CDR3 is 12 amino acids long. V was pared by 3 bases and J by 9 bases, with 10 bases between. The germline V gene has CDR1 LGHNA and CDR2 YNFKEQ. CDR3 in DNA: TGTGCCAGCAGCCAGGAGGGCCAGACGCAGTATTTT. Translating gives CASSQEGQTQYF.

The chain couples TRBV9 to TRBJ2-7, with TRBD2 identical over 10 bases. Germline V gene sequence: CDR1 SGDLS, CDR2 YYNGEE. J was trimmed by 3 bases and V by 0 bases; bases with no gene match: 3. The CDR3 runs to 15 residues. The DNA for the CDR3 is TGTGCCAGCAGCGTAGGCGGGACTAGCGACTACGAGCAGTACGTC. Translated: CASSVGGTSDYEQYV.

The V and J genes are TRBV19 and TRBJ1-3, with 7 bases lining up with TRBD1. V lost 0 bases and J lost 0; bases outside the gene matches: 5. Germline V CDR1 and CDR2: LNHDA, SQIVND (reference sequence). The CDR3 spans 17 residues. CDR3 DNA sequence: TGTGCCAGTAGTATAGATCGGGACAGCTACTCTGGAAACACCATATATTTT. Its translation is CASSIDRDSYSGNTIYF.

This clone has just one count. The chain couples TRBV27 to TRBJ2-2; D not certain. The CDR3 sequence is 13 residues long. Between the trimmed V and J ends, which lost 3 bases and 8 bases, there was a span of 10 bases. Germline V gene sequence: CDR1 MNHEY, CDR2 SMNVEV (reference sequence). CDR3 DNA: TGTGCCAGCAGTTTTGGAGAGGTTGGGGAGCTGTTTTTT. Translating it yields CASSFGEVGELFF.

The chain carries TRBV7-9 and TRBJ1-2; D unclear. The germline V gene encodes CDR1 SEHNR and CDR2 FQNEAQ (reference sequence). CDR3 length: 14 amino acids. The V end was cut by 1 base, the J end by 2 bases, with 8 bases between. This CDR3 reads CASSLGLENYGYTF. Here the CDR3 DNA reads TGTGCCAGCAGCTTAGGGCTCGAAAACTATGGCTACACCTTC.

V and J are TRBV3-1 (or the pseudogene TRBV3-2) and TRBJ1-2; 9 bases are shared with TRBD1. Germline loops: CDR1 LGHDT, CDR2 YNNKEL (reference sequence). The CDR3 is made up of 15 amino acids. V shed 4 bases and J 4 bases; nucleotides not matched to a gene: 7. CDR3 in amino acids: CASSLTGGIAYGYTF. Written as DNA, the CDR3 is TGTGCCAGCAGCCTTACAGGGGGCATAGCCTATGGCTACACCTTC.

This chain links TRBV19 with TRBJ2-6, with D possibly TRBD1 on 5 matching bases. The CDR3 has 13 amino acids. CDR1 LNHDA and CDR2 SQIVND come from the germline V gene (reference sequence). V shed 10 bases and J shed 1 base, with 8 bases lying between them. CDR3 coding DNA: TGTGCCACCAGGGATTCTGGGGCCAACGTCCTGACTTTC. Encoded protein: CATRDSGANVLTF.

This CDR3 is CASSGRENTGELFF. DNA of the CDR3: TGTGCCAGTAGTGGGCGGGAGAACACCGGGGAGCTGTTTTTT. The chain joins TRBV19 to TRBJ2-2; D may be TRBD2 (6 bases). The germline V gene has CDR1 LNHDA and CDR2 SQIVND (reference sequence). V was trimmed by 5 bases and J by 1 base, leaving 8 bases between them. The CDR3 length is 14 residues. Full variable domain (rest looked up from reference TRBV19 and TRBJ2-2): DGGITQSPKYLFRKEGQNVTLSCEQNLNHDAMYWYRQDPGQGLRLIYYSQIVNDFQKGDIAEGYSVSREKKESFPLTVTSAQKNPTAFYLCASSGRENTGELFFGEGSRLTVL.

The chain employs TRBV4-3 and TRBJ1-6, with D possibly being TRBD1 (5 bases). Per germline, CDR1 LGHNA and CDR2 YSLEER. The CDR3 contains 12 residues. DNA for the CDR3: TGCGCTTCGGGGGATTGGGATTCACCCCTCCACTTT. Amino acid sequence: CASGDWDSPLHF.

The rearrangement joins TRBV3-1 (or the pseudogene TRBV3-2) to TRBJ2-7; 8 bases fit TRBD1. The CDR3 is 15 amino acids. After removal of 5 bases from V and 0 bases from J, the junction contained 6 bases not matched to a gene. Germline CDR1 reads LGHDT; CDR2 reads YNNKEL (reference sequence). The CDR3 here is CASSYRQGYSYEQYV. The CDR3 nucleotides are TGTGCCAGCAGCTACCGACAGGGGTACTCCTACGAGCAGTACGTC.

The gene calls are TRBV5-4 and TRBJ2-3; perhaps TRBD2 as D (5 bases). This CDR3 is 15 amino acids long. CDR1 and CDR2 from the germline V gene are SGHNT and YYREEE (reference sequence). Trimming left V 4 bases short and J 0 bases short, with 12 bases between. CDR3 coding DNA: TGTGCCAGCAGCCCCCCGAGGGCGAGCACAGATACGCAGTATTTT. Translated, it gives CASSPPRASTDTQYF. The variable domain in full, with the rest retrieved from reference TRBV5-4 and TRBJ2-3, is ETGVTQSPTHLIKTRGQQVTLRCSSQSGHNTVSWYQQALGQGPQFIFQYYREEENGRGNFPPRFSGLQFPNYSSELNVNALELDDSALYLCASSPPRASTDTQYFGPGTRLTVL.